These T cell receptor beta chains were read from a single sample in a study of regulatory T cells in long-lasting Graves disease. TCRdb called the multiplex PCR reads again in MiXCR, with one record for every CDR3 protein. The repertoire holds some 220,000 distinct CDR3 sequences, roughly 20% seen once, with approximately 12% in the top ten. These data were likewise used in another study, on T cells in Graves' hyperthyroidism and ophthalmopathy.

Specimen: peripheral blood mononuclear cells (PBMCs), collected at new diagnosis, from a patient treated with antithyroid drugs. Receptors originate from a woman aged 25 to 39 with Graves disease. Each CDR3 is given with its conserved first and last residue. The order of the fields is clone size, J gene, V gene, D gene, CDR3 DNA, CDR3 protein. The D gene is left open where the match is weak. Rows may omit the clone size; those that give it use once, few, many or a size class.

>many|TRBJ1-1|TRBV11-3|-
TGTGCCAGCAGCTTAGCCCGTTCTGGTGAAGCTTTCTTT
CASSLARSGEAFF
>many|TRBJ2-1|TRBV3-1|TRBD2
TGTGCCAGCAGCCAAGGCCGACTAGCGGGAGATACCTACAATGAGCAGTTCTTC
CASSQGRLAGDTYNEQFF
>many|TRBJ2-2|TRBV2|TRBD1
TGTGCCAGCAGGGGGACAGGGAACACCGGGGAGCTGTTTTTT
CASRGTGNTGELFF
>many|TRBJ2-7|TRBV20-1|TRBD2
TGCAGTGCGGCAAGACTAGCGGGAGGGGGGGAGCAGTACTTC
CSAARLAGGGEQYF
>many|TRBJ1-5|TRBV20-1|-
TGCAGTGCTAGAGATTCGGGAGGGATTGGCAATCAGCCCCAGCATTTT
CSARDSGGIGNQPQHF
>-|TRBJ1-5|TRBV18|-
TGTGCCAGCTCACCACGTGCAGGAGGAGGTCAGCCCCAGCATTTT
CASSPRAGGGQPQHF
>many|TRBJ1-4|TRBV28|-
TGTGCCAGCAGTTTATTCCCGGCAGGGTCGAATGAAAAACTGTTTTTT
CASSLFPAGSNEKLFF
>-|TRBJ1-1|TRBV7-9|TRBD1
TGTGCCAGCAGCTTTGGGACAGGGAACACTGAAGCTTTCTTT
CASSFGTGNTEAFF
>-|TRBJ2-5|TRBV24-1|-
TGTGCCACCAGAGACATACACCAAGAGACCCAGTACTTC
CATRDIHQETQYF
>many|TRBJ1-4|TRBV5-6|-
TGTGCCAGCAGCAGTCGAGGGGCTAATGAAAAACTGTTTTTT
CASSSRGANEKLFF
>many|TRBJ1-6|TRBV28|-
TGTGCCAGCAGGCTTGATTACATGGGGAGCTCCTATAATTCACCCCTCCACTTT
CASRLDYMGSSYNSPLHF
>-|TRBJ2-5|TRBV4-1|-
TGCGCCAGCAGCCAAGTCGTCCCCCAAGAGACCCAGTACTTC
CASSQVVPQETQYF
>many|TRBJ2-5|TRBV9|-
TGTGCCAGCAGCGTAGACTTCCAAGAGACCCAGTACTTC
CASSVDFQETQYF
>few|TRBJ2-1|TRBV19|TRBD2
TGTGCCAGTAGTATCAGGCGGGAGGGCGCTAATGAGCAGTTCTTC
CASSIRREGANEQFF
>many|TRBJ2-1|TRBV28|TRBD2
TGTGCCAGCAGTTTGAGAGGACTAGCGGGCGTGTACAATGAGCAGTTCTTC
CASSLRGLAGVYNEQFF
>many|TRBJ2-7|TRBV2|-
TGTGCCAGCAGCGCTAGGGACTCCGAGCAGTACTTC
CASSARDSEQYF
>many|TRBJ1-2|TRBV10-2|TRBD1
TGCGCCAGCAGCCGACAGGGGAAAAACTATGGCTACACCTTC
CASSRQGKNYGYTF
>many|TRBJ1-2|TRBV11-2|TRBD1
TGTGCCAGCAGAACCGGACTGACAGGGGGCGAGGGCTACACCTTC
CASRTGLTGGEGYTF
>few|TRBJ1-2|TRBV11-3|-
TGTGCCAGCAGCCGGACGACAGGCTTTACAGGTTATAACTATGGCTACGCCTTC
CASSRTTGFTGYNYGYAF
>many|TRBJ2-3|TRBV7-9|TRBD1
TGTGCCAGCAGCCAGGGGGAGGATACGCAGTATTTT
CASSQGEDTQYF
>many|TRBJ1-6|TRBV30|-
TGTGCCTGGAGTGGAGTGGGCGGAAACCCTAATTCACCCCTCCACTTT
CAWSGVGGNPNSPLHF
>few|TRBJ2-6|TRBV9|-
TGTGCCAGCAGCGTAGAGATTCGAGTTACCGCGGGGGCCAACGTCCTGACTTTC
CASSVEIRVTAGANVLTF
>many|TRBJ1-5|TRBV28|-
TGTGCCAGCAGTCCGCCTAGCGGCCTTCAGCCCCAGCATTTT
CASSPPSGLQPQHF
>many|TRBJ1-1|TRBV13|-
TGTGCCAGCAGCCTCCGAGGGAAGCTCATGAACACTGAAGCTTTCTTT
CASSLRGKLMNTEAFF
>many|TRBJ2-2|TRBV2|-
TGTGCCAGCAGTTCCCGAGGGACCGGGGAGCTGTTTTTT
CASSSRGTGELFF
>many|TRBJ2-3|TRBV5-1|TRBD2
TGCGCCAGCCGATTAGCGGGAGAGGCAGATACGCAGTATTTT
CASRLAGEADTQYF
>many|TRBJ1-1|TRBV9|-
TGTGCCAGCAGCGTAGCTCAGAACACTGAAGCTTTCTTT
CASSVAQNTEAFF
>-|TRBJ2-7|TRBV7-9|-
TGTGCCAGCAGCTCAACTTTTAGCGACTGGCACTCCTACGAGCAGTACTTC
CASSSTFSDWHSYEQYF
>many|TRBJ1-4|TRBV7-2|-
TGTGCCAGCAGCTTAGAGGGGCCTGGGTCGGGAGAAAAACTGTTTTTT
CASSLEGPGSGEKLFF
>-|TRBJ1-2|TRBV28|TRBD1
TGTGCCAGCAGTCCCGCCCTAGGGACAGGGGCCGGCTACACCTTC
CASSPALGTGAGYTF
>many|TRBJ2-7|TRBV7-9|TRBD2
TGTGCCAGCAGCTTAGATCTAGCGGGGGGGTCCTACGAGCAGTACTTC
CASSLDLAGGSYEQYF
>many|TRBJ1-2|TRBV27|-
TGTGCCAGCAGTTGGAGAGGACAAACCTATGGCTACACCTTC
CASSWRGQTYGYTF
>many|TRBJ1-5|TRBV28|-
TGTGCCAGCAGTTTCGGGGCCAGCAATCAGCCCCAGCATTTT
CASSFGASNQPQHF
>-|TRBJ1-5|TRBV28|TRBD1
TGTGCCAGCAGTTTGGTAGGGACAGGGTATCAGCCCCAGCATTTT
CASSLVGTGYQPQHF
>many|TRBJ1-6|TRBV11-2|-
TGTGCCAGCAGCGGGAGCGTTGGGGGCTCAGTCTATAATTCACCCCTCCACTTT
CASSGSVGGSVYNSPLHF
>many|TRBJ1-6|TRBV7-2|-
TGTGCCAGCAGCTTAGTCAGGAGCTCCTATAATTCACCCCTCCACTTT
CASSLVRSSYNSPLHF
>many|TRBJ1-5|TRBV6-1|-
TGTGCCAGCAGCCTCAGGGGCGTCAACAATCAGCCCCAGCATTTT
CASSLRGVNNQPQHF
>many|TRBJ1-2|TRBV9|-
TGTGCCAGCAGAGGAGATATTTGGACCGTTAACTATGGCTACACCTTC
CASRGDIWTVNYGYTF
>many|TRBJ1-3|TRBV11-2|-
TGTGCCAGCAGCTTAGAGGGAAACACCATATATTTT
CASSLEGNTIYF
>many|TRBJ1-1|TRBV5-1|TRBD1
TGCGCCAGCAGCTTGGCCTCCGACAGGGCGAACACTGAAGCTTTCTTT
CASSLASDRANTEAFF
>-|TRBJ2-1|TRBV5-1|TRBD1
TGCGCCAGCTGGGACAGAGGCGGCTCCAATGAGCAGTTCTTC
CASWDRGGSNEQFF